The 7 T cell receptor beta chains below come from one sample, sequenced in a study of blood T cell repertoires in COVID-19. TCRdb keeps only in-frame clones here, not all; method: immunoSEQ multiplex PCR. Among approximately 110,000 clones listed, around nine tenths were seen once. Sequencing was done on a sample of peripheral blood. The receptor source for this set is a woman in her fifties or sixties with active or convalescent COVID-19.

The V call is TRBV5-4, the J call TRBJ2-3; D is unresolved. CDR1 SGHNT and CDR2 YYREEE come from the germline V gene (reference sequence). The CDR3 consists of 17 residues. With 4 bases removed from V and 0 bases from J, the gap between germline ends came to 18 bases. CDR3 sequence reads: CASSPGSPYSSTDTQYF. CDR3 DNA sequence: TGTGCCAGCAGCCCCGGGTCACCTTATTCTAGCACAGATACGCAGTATTTT.

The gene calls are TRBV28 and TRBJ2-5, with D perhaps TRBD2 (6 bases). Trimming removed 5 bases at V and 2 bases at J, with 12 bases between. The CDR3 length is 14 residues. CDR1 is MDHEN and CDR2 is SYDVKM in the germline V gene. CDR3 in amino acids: CASSQGGNQETQYF. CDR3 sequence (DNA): TGTGCCAGCAGTCAGGGAGGTAATCAAGAGACCCAGTACTTC. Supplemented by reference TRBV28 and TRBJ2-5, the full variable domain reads DVKVTQSSRYLVKRTGEKVFLECVQDMDHENMFWYRQDPGLGLRLIYFSYDVKMKEKGDIPEGYSVSREKKERFSLILESASTNQTSMYLCASSQGGNQETQYFGPGTRLLVL.

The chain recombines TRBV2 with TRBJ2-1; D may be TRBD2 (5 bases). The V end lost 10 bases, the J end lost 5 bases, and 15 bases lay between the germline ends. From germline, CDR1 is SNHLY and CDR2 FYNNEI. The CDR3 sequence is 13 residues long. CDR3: CAITSSLNNEQFF. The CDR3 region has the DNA TGTGCCATTACTAGTTCCCTCAACAATGAGCAGTTCTTC.

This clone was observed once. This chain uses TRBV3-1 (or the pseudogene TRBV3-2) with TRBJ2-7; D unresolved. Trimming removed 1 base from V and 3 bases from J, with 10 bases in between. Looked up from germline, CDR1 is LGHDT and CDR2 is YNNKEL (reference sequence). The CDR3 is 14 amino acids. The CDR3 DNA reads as TGTGCCAGCAGCCAAGGGTCCACAAGCTACGAGCAGTACTTC. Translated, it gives CASSQGSTSYEQYF.

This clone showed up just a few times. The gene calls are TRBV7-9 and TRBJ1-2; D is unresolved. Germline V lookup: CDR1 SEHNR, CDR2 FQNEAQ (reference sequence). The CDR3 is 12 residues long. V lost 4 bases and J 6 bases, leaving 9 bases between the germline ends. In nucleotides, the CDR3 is TGTGCCAGCAGCTCTACAGCGGATGGCTACACCTTC. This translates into CASSSTADGYTF.

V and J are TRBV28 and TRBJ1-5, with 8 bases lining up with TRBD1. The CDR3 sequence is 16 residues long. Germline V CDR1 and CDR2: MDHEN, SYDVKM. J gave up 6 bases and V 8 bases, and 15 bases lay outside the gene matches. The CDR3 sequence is CASCQTGQGLGQPQHF. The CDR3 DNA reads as TGTGCCAGCTGCCAAACCGGACAGGGATTAGGTCAGCCCCAGCATTTT.

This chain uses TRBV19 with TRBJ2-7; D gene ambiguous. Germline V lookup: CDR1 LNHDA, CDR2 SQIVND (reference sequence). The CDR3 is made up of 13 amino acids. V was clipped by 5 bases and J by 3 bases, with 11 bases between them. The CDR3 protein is CASSPNSRYEQYF. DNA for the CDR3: TGTGCCAGTAGTCCCAACTCCCGCTACGAGCAGTACTTC.